This entry concerns a single TCR beta chain. The time point is: patch test 3, about 24 weeks after DPC sensitization. The treatment was: therapeutic diphenylcyclopropenone sensitization with weekly scalp DPC. TCRdb independently ran MiXCR on the RACE reads; one entry per CDR3 protein. The repertoire includes roughly 100,000 distinct CDR3 sequences, 34% of them detected once, and around 2.8% sits in the top ten. With V trimmed by 8 bases and J by 6 bases, 14 bases remained unmatched. The CDR3 consists of 16 residues. The germline V gene encodes CDR1 MNHNY and CDR2 SVGAGI (reference sequence). The sample comes from a study of human T cells and chemical hapten exposure.

This specimen was whole blood, taken in connection with sensitization to the hapten diphenylcyclopropenone (DPC). The V call is TRBV6-6, the J call TRBJ1-4, with TRBD1 identical over 8 bases. This clonotype was sampled from a man between 35 and 55 years old with alopecia areata. Some clones in this sample may be carry-over from other donors' samples. DNA of the CDR3: TGTGCCAGCCGCACGGACAGGGTTGTAAGGGATGAAAAACTGTTTTTT. Its protein product is CASRTDRVVRDEKLFF.